This TCR beta chain was captured by sequencing in a study of cytomegalovirus exposure and HLA in healthy donors. Study as a whole: The early release's HLA-typed donors yielded 78 million or so unique TCRs.

Comments on this clone: No antigen is known for it.

The V and J ends lost 3 bases and 5 bases respectively, with 14 bases between them. Germline values: CDR1 LNHDA, CDR2 SQIVND (reference sequence). The length of the CDR3 is 15 residues. General study results and limits: In an earlier analysis, about 87% or about 30%: the productive usage of most TCR beta V segments. Relative to the approximately 670-donor mean, N-insertions were reportedly fewer in an Asian-associated ancestry cluster in a later analysis. In a later analysis, TCR association rates varied by HLA locus: DRB1 most, HLA-C fewest.

Use of 60 Vbeta and 13 Jbeta primers characterized the PCR. Profiling relied on immunoSEQ multiplex PCR, and the TCRdb table lists in-frame clones only, not all of them. The sample carries about 230,000 clones, roughly 90% recorded once. The source is a woman aged 18 to 35 in good health and CMV-seronegative. The V call is TRBV19, the J call TRBJ1-5, with D possibly being TRBD1 (5 bases). Source material: PBMCs. CDR3 sequence (DNA): TGTGCCAGTAGTATGGGTCGGTGGGGGGATCAGCCCCAGCATTTT. Translated: CASSMGRWGDQPQHF.